These T cell receptor beta chains were read from a single sample in a study of blood T cell repertoires in COVID-19. Profiled with immunoSEQ multiplex PCR; TCRdb holds only in-frame clones, not every one. The table shows 120,000 to 150,000 clones, with around 89% occurring only once. Material: peripheral blood. The source of these receptors is a man aged 18-30 years with COVID-19, enrolled during active disease. The CDR3 runs from the conserved cysteine through the conserved F or W. The order of the fields is J gene, D gene, V gene, CDR3 protein. D genes are given only for firm matches.

j_call: TRBJ2-3
d_call: -
v_call: TRBV27
cdr3_aa: CASSPYRYLTDTQYF

j_call: TRBJ2-7
d_call: TRBD2
v_call: TRBV4-2
cdr3_aa: CASGLAGAHEQYF

j_call: TRBJ1-1
d_call: -
v_call: TRBV5-1
cdr3_aa: CASSLGPYSPTEAFF

j_call: TRBJ2-3
d_call: TRBD2
v_call: TRBV6-6
cdr3_aa: CAISGNKDTQYF

j_call: TRBJ2-3
d_call: -
v_call: TRBV9
cdr3_aa: CASSVGQSSSTDTQYF

j_call: TRBJ2-3
d_call: TRBD2
v_call: TRBV7-2
cdr3_aa: CASSSILAGSTDTQYF

j_call: TRBJ2-3
d_call: -
v_call: TRBV5-4
cdr3_aa: CASSLRTTLTDTQYF

j_call: TRBJ2-3
d_call: TRBD2
v_call: TRBV9
cdr3_aa: CASSVRLAGGADTQYF

j_call: TRBJ1-2
d_call: -
v_call: TRBV7-2
cdr3_aa: CASNRGSTANYGYTF

j_call: TRBJ1-4
d_call: -
v_call: TRBV4-3
cdr3_aa: CASSQDTVIEKLLF

j_call: TRBJ2-7
d_call: -
v_call: TRBV3-1/TRBV3-2
cdr3_aa: CASSQGLEQYF

j_call: TRBJ2-1
d_call: TRBD2
v_call: TRBV19
cdr3_aa: CASSVTSGRASYLYNEQFF

j_call: TRBJ1-2
d_call: -
v_call: TRBV7-6
cdr3_aa: CASSWAGQGYGYTF

j_call: TRBJ1-6
d_call: -
v_call: TRBV27
cdr3_aa: CASSPPLDGSRSSPLHF

j_call: TRBJ1-5
d_call: TRBD1
v_call: TRBV3-1/TRBV3-2
cdr3_aa: CASSQETPGQGLGYQPQHF

j_call: TRBJ2-7
d_call: -
v_call: TRBV9
cdr3_aa: CASSVEQDYEQYF

j_call: TRBJ2-1
d_call: TRBD2
v_call: TRBV4-3
cdr3_aa: CASSQESGLVYNEQFF

j_call: TRBJ2-2
d_call: -
v_call: TRBV27
cdr3_aa: CASSFVRGYGELFF

j_call: TRBJ1-2
d_call: -
v_call: TRBV9
cdr3_aa: CASSATGTTNYGYTF

j_call: TRBJ2-5
d_call: TRBD2
v_call: TRBV30
cdr3_aa: CAWSPTRTSSMETQYF

j_call: TRBJ2-1
d_call: -
v_call: TRBV3-1/TRBV3-2
cdr3_aa: CASSSVRSYNEQFF

j_call: TRBJ2-3
d_call: -
v_call: TRBV11-3
cdr3_aa: CASSLGYRERTDTQYF

j_call: TRBJ2-2
d_call: -
v_call: TRBV6-2/TRBV6-3
cdr3_aa: CASSGSGTRRTGELFF

j_call: TRBJ1-5
d_call: -
v_call: TRBV20-1
cdr3_aa: CSASGAQGWSNQPQHF

j_call: TRBJ1-5
d_call: -
v_call: TRBV2
cdr3_aa: CASSDPRGWMGNQPQHF

j_call: TRBJ2-7
d_call: -
v_call: TRBV2
cdr3_aa: CAALRGEQYF

j_call: TRBJ2-7
d_call: -
v_call: TRBV10-3
cdr3_aa: CAVVVSGSSYEQYF

j_call: TRBJ2-7
d_call: TRBD2
v_call: TRBV9
cdr3_aa: CASSPSGAYGSYEQYF

j_call: TRBJ1-1
d_call: -
v_call: TRBV19
cdr3_aa: CASSLLNTEAFF

j_call: TRBJ2-3
d_call: -
v_call: TRBV5-1
cdr3_aa: CASSLGVATDTQYF

j_call: TRBJ2-1
d_call: TRBD2
v_call: TRBV27
cdr3_aa: CASSLTSGRLNEQFF

j_call: TRBJ1-1
d_call: -
v_call: TRBV30
cdr3_aa: CAWSVDTNTEAFF

j_call: TRBJ2-7
d_call: TRBD1
v_call: TRBV30
cdr3_aa: CAWRRTGGLYEQYF

j_call: TRBJ1-4
d_call: TRBD1
v_call: TRBV6-5
cdr3_aa: CAVYFPGGGKLFF

j_call: TRBJ1-4
d_call: -
v_call: TRBV7-2
cdr3_aa: CASSLGGRRVEKLLF

j_call: TRBJ1-5
d_call: TRBD1
v_call: TRBV28
cdr3_aa: CASFQGVNQPQHF

j_call: TRBJ1-4
d_call: -
v_call: TRBV30
cdr3_aa: CAWSVQGTNEKLLF